This paragraph covers one T cell receptor (beta chain) sequence. Its antigen is not identified. Germline loops: CDR1 DFQATT, CDR2 SNEGSKA (reference sequence). Trimming pared 0 bases from V and 0 bases from J, leaving 24 bases between. The CDR3 is made up of 19 amino acids. The sample originates from a study of metastatic and nonmetastatic thyroid tumors. Study-level results: Significantly greater TCR beta diversity was reportedly found in malignant thyroid tumors than in benign nodules (in blood and tumor).

No treatment had been given to any patient before thyroid surgery. With MiXCR, TCRdb called clones anew from the PCR reads. This sample carries tens of thousands of clones, around 12% of them seen once, and the ten largest clones take 8.5% to 10%. The TCR originated in a female donor with papillary thyroid cancer or a benign thyroid nodule (not recorded which). Some clones in this sample may be carry-over from other donors' samples. The rearrangement uses TRBV20-1 and TRBJ2-7; D unclear. The sequenced sample was tumor tissue. The CDR3 bases are TGCAGTGCTAGAGATCGTGGGTTTAGTAACCCAAGGAGCTCCTACGAGCAGTACTTC. Its protein is CSARDRGFSNPRSSYEQYF.